The rows below give T cell receptor beta chains drawn from one sample of a study of blood T cell repertoires in COVID-19. Here immunoSEQ multiplex PCR was the method, and the copy in TCRdb shows in-frame clones only, minus some. The table records around 82,000 clones, approximately 85% of them present only once. The sample consisted of peripheral blood. The receptors were gathered from a man aged 45-65 years with COVID-19, enrolled during active disease. CDR3s include the opening cysteine and the closing phenylalanine or tryptophan. A D gene is named only where the DNA matches it firmly. Size is stated for part of the rows, as once, few or many counts, or as a class when the clone is expanded.

J gene: TRBJ2-2
V gene: TRBV2
clone size: .
D gene: .
CDR3 DNA: TGTGCCAGCAATCAGGGGGGCCTCACCCGGGAGCTGTTTTTT
CDR3 protein: CASNQGGLTRELFF

J gene: TRBJ1-1
V gene: TRBV27
clone size: .
D gene: TRBD1
CDR3 DNA: TGTGCCAGCAGTTCTAGAGGGGGCAGGAACACTGAAGCTTTCTTT
CDR3 protein: CASSSRGGRNTEAFF

J gene: TRBJ1-4
V gene: TRBV5-5
clone size: .
D gene: .
CDR3 DNA: TGTGCCAGCAGCTTGGTTAGGCAGGGGATGGCTAATGAAAAACTGTTTTTT
CDR3 protein: CASSLVRQGMANEKLFF

J gene: TRBJ2-3
V gene: TRBV11-3
clone size: .
D gene: TRBD1
CDR3 DNA: TGTGCCAGCAGCTTAAATCCCGGGACAGGGGCTGGGGATACGCAGTATTTT
CDR3 protein: CASSLNPGTGAGDTQYF

J gene: TRBJ2-1
V gene: TRBV4-3
clone size: .
D gene: TRBD2
CDR3 DNA: TGCGCCAGCAGCCGAGGAAATCTAGCGGGAGGATCCAATGAGCAGTTCTTC
CDR3 protein: CASSRGNLAGGSNEQFF

J gene: TRBJ2-2
V gene: TRBV6-5
clone size: .
D gene: .
CDR3 DNA: TGTGCCAGCACCCGAGGGGAGGCCGGGGAGCTGTTTTTT
CDR3 protein: CASTRGEAGELFF

J gene: TRBJ1-2
V gene: TRBV15
clone size: .
D gene: TRBD1
CDR3 DNA: TGTGCCACCAGCAGGGGACAGGGTTTCCGCTATGGCTACACCTTC
CDR3 protein: CATSRGQGFRYGYTF

J gene: TRBJ2-2
V gene: TRBV7-3
clone size: .
D gene: TRBD2
CDR3 DNA: TGTGCCAGCAGCTTAACCCGACTAGCAGGTGCCGGGGAGCTGTTTTTT
CDR3 protein: CASSLTRLAGAGELFF

J gene: TRBJ1-6
V gene: TRBV19
clone size: .
D gene: TRBD1
CDR3 DNA: TGTGCCAGTAGTATACAGGGACAGGGATCACCCCTCCACTTT
CDR3 protein: CASSIQGQGSPLHF

J gene: TRBJ2-7
V gene: TRBV19
clone size: .
D gene: TRBD2
CDR3 DNA: TGTGCCAGTATTAGACTAGCGGGAGGGGGACACGAGCAGTACTTC
CDR3 protein: CASIRLAGGGHEQYF

J gene: TRBJ2-7
V gene: TRBV20-1
clone size: few
D gene: .
CDR3 DNA: TGCAGTGCTCTAAGCTACGAGCAGTACTTC
CDR3 protein: CSALSYEQYF

J gene: TRBJ2-5
V gene: TRBV7-2
clone size: .
D gene: .
CDR3 DNA: TGTGCCAGCAGCTTACAGCGGCAAGAGACCCAGTACTTC
CDR3 protein: CASSLQRQETQYF

J gene: TRBJ1-1
V gene: TRBV24-1
clone size: .
D gene: .
CDR3 DNA: TGTGCCACCCGCCGCATCGGGGGCACTGAAGCTTTCTTT
CDR3 protein: CATRRIGGTEAFF

J gene: TRBJ2-2
V gene: TRBV5-1
clone size: .
D gene: .
CDR3 DNA: TGCGCCAGCAGCTTGGACAGGGCCCCTACCGGGGAGCTGTTTTTT
CDR3 protein: CASSLDRAPTGELFF

J gene: TRBJ2-1
V gene: TRBV27
clone size: .
D gene: .
CDR3 DNA: TGTGCCAGCAGTTTAGGAGGAGAGGTCCGGGAGACCTACAATGAGCAGTTCTTC
CDR3 protein: CASSLGGEVRETYNEQFF

J gene: TRBJ2-7
V gene: TRBV7-8
clone size: .
D gene: TRBD2
CDR3 DNA: TGTGCCAGCAGCCTTATAGCGGGCGTCGCTTCCTACGAGCAGTACTTC
CDR3 protein: CASSLIAGVASYEQYF

J gene: TRBJ2-7
V gene: TRBV2
clone size: .
D gene: .
CDR3 DNA: TGTGCCACCTCTGAGGGAGCGGGTAGCTCCTACGAGCAGTACTTC
CDR3 protein: CATSEGAGSSYEQYF

J gene: TRBJ1-2
V gene: TRBV18
clone size: .
D gene: .
CDR3 DNA: TGTGCCAGCTCACCAATTAGTGAAGCTAACTATGGCTACACCTTC
CDR3 protein: CASSPISEANYGYTF

J gene: TRBJ2-3
V gene: TRBV7-9
clone size: .
D gene: .
CDR3 DNA: TGTGCCGGGGGGGCGGCTAGAGATACGCAGTATTTT
CDR3 protein: CAGGAARDTQYF

J gene: TRBJ2-1
V gene: TRBV11-2
clone size: .
D gene: TRBD2
CDR3 DNA: TGTGCCAGCAGCTACGGACTAGCGGAGCCCTACAATGAGCAGTTCTTC
CDR3 protein: CASSYGLAEPYNEQFF

J gene: TRBJ1-1
V gene: TRBV5-1
clone size: .
D gene: .
CDR3 DNA: TGCGCCAGCAGCTTGGTGTCAGAGAACACTGAAGCTTTCTTT
CDR3 protein: CASSLVSENTEAFF

J gene: TRBJ2-3
V gene: TRBV9
clone size: .
D gene: .
CDR3 DNA: TGTGCCAGCAGTACGGAGGGGGCAGAGGATACGCAGTATTTT
CDR3 protein: CASSTEGAEDTQYF

J gene: TRBJ1-1
V gene: TRBV19
clone size: .
D gene: TRBD1
CDR3 DNA: TGTGCCAGTAGTGGAACAGGGGTTTTCACTGAAGCTTTCTTT
CDR3 protein: CASSGTGVFTEAFF

J gene: TRBJ1-2
V gene: TRBV4-2
clone size: .
D gene: .
CDR3 DNA: TGTGCCAGCAGCCAAGATCTGATAGAGGACTATGGCTACACCTTC
CDR3 protein: CASSQDLIEDYGYTF

J gene: TRBJ1-4
V gene: TRBV30
clone size: .
D gene: .
CDR3 DNA: TGTGCCAGCCTCCCTGGCAGGGTGAATGAAAAACTGTTTTTT
CDR3 protein: CASLPGRVNEKLFF

J gene: TRBJ1-1
V gene: TRBV30
clone size: .
D gene: TRBD1
CDR3 DNA: TGTGCCTGGAGGGGGACAGGGGACACTGAAGCTTTCTTT
CDR3 protein: CAWRGTGDTEAFF

J gene: TRBJ1-2
V gene: TRBV15
clone size: .
D gene: TRBD1
CDR3 DNA: TGTGCCACCAGCAGATTCCGTGATTTGGGACAGTCGCCTACTAACTATGGCTACACCTTC
CDR3 protein: CATSRFRDLGQSPTNYGYTF

J gene: TRBJ2-7
V gene: TRBV6-6
clone size: .
D gene: .
CDR3 DNA: TGTGCCAGCAGTTACTCGGCGGCAACGAGCTCCTACGAGCAGTACTTC
CDR3 protein: CASSYSAATSSYEQYF

J gene: TRBJ2-7
V gene: TRBV11-2
clone size: few
D gene: TRBD1
CDR3 DNA: TGTGCCAGCAGCCCGGGGACAGGGCCCTACGAGCAGTACTTC
CDR3 protein: CASSPGTGPYEQYF

J gene: TRBJ2-2
V gene: TRBV6-5
clone size: .
D gene: TRBD2
CDR3 DNA: TGTGCCAGCAAGCGGGAGGAGGCCACCGGGGAGCTGTTTTTT
CDR3 protein: CASKREEATGELFF

J gene: TRBJ2-2
V gene: TRBV3-1/TRBV3-2
clone size: .
D gene: .
CDR3 DNA: TGTGCCAGCAGCCACACAGGGTGGGACGGGGAGCTGTTTTTT
CDR3 protein: CASSHTGWDGELFF

J gene: TRBJ2-2
V gene: TRBV27
clone size: once
D gene: .
CDR3 DNA: TGTGCCAGCAGTTTAGATTCTGGGGCGATCGGGGAGCTGTTTTTT
CDR3 protein: CASSLDSGAIGELFF

J gene: TRBJ2-1
V gene: TRBV7-3
clone size: .
D gene: TRBD1
CDR3 DNA: TGTGCCAGCAGCGTAAACAGGGGCGACAATGAGCAGTTCTTC
CDR3 protein: CASSVNRGDNEQFF

J gene: TRBJ2-5
V gene: TRBV5-1
clone size: .
D gene: .
CDR3 DNA: TGCGCCAGCCGTATAGGGGCCCAAGAGACCCAGTACTTC
CDR3 protein: CASRIGAQETQYF

J gene: TRBJ1-5
V gene: TRBV18
clone size: .
D gene: TRBD1
CDR3 DNA: TGTGCCAGCTCACCGGGACAGGGGCATCAGCCCCAGCATTTT
CDR3 protein: CASSPGQGHQPQHF

J gene: TRBJ1-6
V gene: TRBV18
clone size: .
D gene: .
CDR3 DNA: TGTGCCAGCTCACCACCGAGGATTGGATCACCCCTCCACTTT
CDR3 protein: CASSPPRIGSPLHF

J gene: TRBJ2-7
V gene: TRBV19
clone size: few
D gene: TRBD2
CDR3 DNA: TGTGCCAGTAGTATCGGCGGGAGGGCGTACGAGCAGTACTTC
CDR3 protein: CASSIGGRAYEQYF

J gene: TRBJ2-3
V gene: TRBV5-1
clone size: .
D gene: TRBD2
CDR3 DNA: TGCGCCAGCAGCCCCCAAGGAGCGGGAGGCCCCGGAGATACGCAGTATTTT
CDR3 protein: CASSPQGAGGPGDTQYF

J gene: TRBJ2-1
V gene: TRBV24-1
clone size: .
D gene: .
CDR3 DNA: TGTGCCACCAGTGAAAGGGTGGGAGGTTACAATGAGCAGTTCTTC
CDR3 protein: CATSERVGGYNEQFF

J gene: TRBJ1-2
V gene: TRBV19
clone size: .
D gene: .
CDR3 DNA: TGTGCCAGTATCCCAAGGCGGGGGGCCAACTATGGCTACACCTTC
CDR3 protein: CASIPRRGANYGYTF

J gene: TRBJ2-2
V gene: TRBV5-1
clone size: .
D gene: TRBD2
CDR3 DNA: TGCGCCAGCAGCGGGACTAGCGGGAGGCCCGGGGAGCTGTTTTTT
CDR3 protein: CASSGTSGRPGELFF

J gene: TRBJ2-4
V gene: TRBV6-1
clone size: .
D gene: TRBD2
CDR3 DNA: TGTGCCAGCAGTGAGGGACTAGCGGGAGCCAAAAACATTCAGTACTTC
CDR3 protein: CASSEGLAGAKNIQYF

J gene: TRBJ1-2
V gene: TRBV28
clone size: .
D gene: .
CDR3 DNA: TGTGCCACCCTTCCCTCGGGGATTAAGGGTTATGGCTACACCTTC
CDR3 protein: CATLPSGIKGYGYTF

J gene: TRBJ1-6
V gene: TRBV27
clone size: .
D gene: TRBD1
CDR3 DNA: TGTGCCAGCTCATGGGACAGGAATTCACCCCTCCACTTT
CDR3 protein: CASSWDRNSPLHF

J gene: TRBJ2-1
V gene: TRBV6-4
clone size: .
D gene: TRBD2
CDR3 DNA: TGTGCCAGCAGTGACGAAACTAGCGGGAGTGATGAGCAGTTCTTC
CDR3 protein: CASSDETSGSDEQFF

J gene: TRBJ1-2
V gene: TRBV27
clone size: .
D gene: .
CDR3 DNA: TGTGCCAGCAGTTTCCGACAGAAAGCGTATGGCTACACCTTC
CDR3 protein: CASSFRQKAYGYTF

J gene: TRBJ1-5
V gene: TRBV28
clone size: .
D gene: .
CDR3 DNA: TGTGCCAGCAGTTTATGGGCAGGACATCAACCCCAGCATTTT
CDR3 protein: CASSLWAGHQPQHF

J gene: TRBJ2-5
V gene: TRBV24-1
clone size: once
D gene: TRBD1
CDR3 DNA: TGTGCCACCAGTGCGGACAGGGGGCGTTTCCAAGAGACCCAGTACTTC
CDR3 protein: CATSADRGRFQETQYF

J gene: TRBJ1-3
V gene: TRBV7-9
clone size: .
D gene: .
CDR3 DNA: TGTGCCAGCAGGGCCTTTGCCTCCTCTGGAAACACCATATATTTT
CDR3 protein: CASRAFASSGNTIYF

J gene: TRBJ2-7
V gene: TRBV9
clone size: .
D gene: TRBD1
CDR3 DNA: TGTGCCAGCAGCGTCGGTACCGGACAGGGGGCCGAGCAGTACTTC
CDR3 protein: CASSVGTGQGAEQYF

J gene: TRBJ2-1
V gene: TRBV7-8
clone size: few
D gene: TRBD2
CDR3 DNA: TGTGCCAGCAGCTTGGGCGGGAGTACCTACAATGAGCAGTTCTTC
CDR3 protein: CASSLGGSTYNEQFF

J gene: TRBJ1-5
V gene: TRBV6-5
clone size: .
D gene: .
CDR3 DNA: TGTGCCAGTCAAACGGGGCAGGGGTACAATCAGCCCCAGCATTTT
CDR3 protein: CASQTGQGYNQPQHF

J gene: TRBJ2-3
V gene: TRBV9
clone size: .
D gene: .
CDR3 DNA: TGTGCCAGCAGCGTTGATAGCGGCACAGATACGCAGTATTTT
CDR3 protein: CASSVDSGTDTQYF

J gene: TRBJ2-7
V gene: TRBV6-5
clone size: .
D gene: TRBD2
CDR3 DNA: TGTGCCAGCAGTTACTTTATAGCGGGAATAGGGGAGCAGTACTTC
CDR3 protein: CASSYFIAGIGEQYF

J gene: TRBJ2-1
V gene: TRBV4-1
clone size: .
D gene: TRBD2
CDR3 DNA: TGCGCCAGCAGCCCTAGCGGGAGCTCCTACAATGAGCAGTTCTTC
CDR3 protein: CASSPSGSSYNEQFF

J gene: TRBJ1-4
V gene: TRBV7-8
clone size: .
D gene: TRBD1
CDR3 DNA: TGTGCCAGCAGCTCTCGGGACAGGACTCGTGAAAAACTGTTTTTT
CDR3 protein: CASSSRDRTREKLFF

J gene: TRBJ1-5
V gene: TRBV23-1
clone size: .
D gene: .
CDR3 DNA: TGCGCCAGCAGTCAGAAATCGCCTAGACTGCCTAGCAATCAGCCCCAGCATTTT
CDR3 protein: CASSQKSPRLPSNQPQHF

J gene: TRBJ2-1
V gene: TRBV11-2
clone size: .
D gene: TRBD1
CDR3 DNA: TGTGCCAGCAGCCTGACAGGGTTAGATACCTACAATGAGCAGTTCTTC
CDR3 protein: CASSLTGLDTYNEQFF

J gene: TRBJ2-1
V gene: TRBV14
clone size: .
D gene: .
CDR3 DNA: TGTGCCAGCAGCCAGTTGCGGGGAGGAGGAGTTAACAATGAGCAGTTCTTC
CDR3 protein: CASSQLRGGGVNNEQFF

J gene: TRBJ2-3
V gene: TRBV15
clone size: .
D gene: TRBD1
CDR3 DNA: TGTGCCACCAGCAAGGACAGGGGCTCCGATACGCAGTATTTT
CDR3 protein: CATSKDRGSDTQYF